One sample yielded the 19 T cell receptor beta chains listed below, sequenced in a study of shared clonotypes between healthy human individuals. Measured with immunoSEQ multiplex PCR; TCRdb has only the in-frame clones, and not every one. Of over a million clones in the sample, under 80% were seen once. The sample comprised memory CD4+ T cells sorted from blood. The subset denotes: CD45RA-negative fraction. These TCRs come from a man aged 18 to 30 in good health.

The genes are TRBV6-4 and TRBJ1-1, with D unclear. The length of the CDR3 is 13 residues. V lost 6 bases to trimming and J lost 5 bases, with 13 bases between them. Germline lookup yields CDR1 MRHNA and CDR2 SNTAGT. CDR3 DNA sequence: TGTGCCAGCAGCATTTCCTCCGGGACTGAAGCTTTCTTT. Its protein product is CASSISSGTEAFF.

This chain joins TRBV4-1 and TRBJ2-3; D uncertain. CDR1 and CDR2 from the germline V gene are MGHRA and YSYEKL. V dropped 1 base and J dropped 1 base, with 9 bases sitting between them. The CDR3 has 15 residues. CDR3: CASSQVVVGTDTQYF. The CDR3 coding sequence is TGCGCCAGCAGCCAAGTGGTAGTCGGCACAGATACGCAGTATTTT.

This clone was detected many times. The chain employs TRBV4-3 and TRBJ2-4; 8 positions match TRBD1. The germline gives CDR1 LGHNA, CDR2 YSLEER. V trimming: 1 base; J trimming: 2 bases; junction bases outside the gene matches: 7. The CDR3 has 17 residues. CDR3 DNA: TGCGCCAGCAGCCAAGGAGGACAGGGAGAGACCAAAAACATTCAGTACTTC. Translation gives CASSQGGQGETKNIQYF.

Only one count was recorded for this clone. This chain links TRBV11-2 with TRBJ1-2, with D perhaps TRBD1 (5 bases). V lost 1 base and J 8 bases, leaving 8 bases between the germline ends. Looked up from germline, CDR1 is SGHAT and CDR2 is FQNNGV. This CDR3 comprises 12 residues. The CDR3 spells CASSLGGDGYTF. DNA for the CDR3: TGTGCCAGCAGCTTAGGCGGGGACGGCTACACCTTC.

This clone was seen a few times. The sample holds other DNA sequences that translate to the same CDR3. The chain has TRBV7-9 and TRBJ1-1; no firm D call. Germline-derived CDR1 and CDR2 are SEHNR and FQNEAQ (reference sequence). V was cut by 2 bases and J by 0 bases, with 7 bases left in between. CDR3 size: 14 residues. The CDR3 DNA sequence: TGTGCCAGCAGCTTACGGACTCTGAACACTGAAGCTTTCTTT. Amino acids: CASSLRTLNTEAFF.

V and J are TRBV2 and TRBJ1-2; D is perhaps TRBD1 (5 bases). The CDR3 runs to 13 residues. Germline assignment: CDR1 SNHLY and CDR2 FYNNEI. V gave up 8 bases and J gave up 3 bases, with 13 bases separating them. The CDR3 DNA sequence: TGTGCCAGCTCCCAGGGACTTGACTATGGCTACACCTTC. Its protein product is CASSQGLDYGYTF.

The gene calls are TRBV19 and TRBJ2-7; 8 bases match TRBD2. V shed 5 bases and J 0 bases; nucleotides not matched to a gene: 9. This CDR3 spans 16 amino acids. Germline V gene data show CDR1 as LNHDA and CDR2 as SQIVND (reference sequence). The CDR3 here is CASSPQGRGASYEQYF. The CDR3 DNA sequence: TGTGCCAGTAGTCCCCAGGGGCGGGGGGCCTCCTACGAGCAGTACTTC.

The CDR3 reads CASSLVPSGFYEQYF. The CDR3 bases are TGTGCCAGCAGCTTAGTACCTAGCGGTTTCTACGAGCAGTACTTC. This rearrangement joins TRBV7-6 to TRBJ2-7; 7 bases are a match to TRBD2. The CDR3 has 15 residues. Germline assignment: CDR1 SGHVS and CDR2 FNYEAQ. The trim removed 1 base at V and 3 bases at J, leaving 6 bases unmatched. Looking up the rest from reference TRBV7-6 and TRBJ2-7 gives the full variable domain: GAGVSQSPRYKVTKRGQDVALRCDPISGHVSLYWYRQALGQGPEFLTYFNYEAQQDKSGLPNDRFSAERPEGSISTLTIQRTEQRDSAMYRCASSLVPSGFYEQYFGPGTRLTVT.

This clone has more than one count but fewer than ten. Other DNA sequences in the same sample also yield this CDR3. CDR3 sequence reads: CASSPPSVNTEAFF. The DNA for the CDR3 is TGTGCCAGCTCACCGCCGTCAGTTAACACTGAAGCTTTCTTT. The chain has TRBV18 and TRBJ1-1, with unresolved D. In germline, CDR1 is KGHSH, CDR2 LQKENI. Trimming cost V 3 bases and J 2 bases, with 10 bases left between them. This CDR3 contains 14 residues.

The rearrangement joins TRBV7-8 to TRBJ2-2, with D unclear. The V gene lost 5 bases and the J gene lost 8 bases, with 9 bases spanning the gap. Per the germline V gene, CDR1 is SGHVS and CDR2 is FQNEAQ. The CDR3 covers 12 residues. Here the CDR3 DNA reads TGTGCCAGCAGCCCTGTAGGGGGGGAGCTGTTTTTT. Translating it yields CASSPVGGELFF. Full variable domain (outside the CDR3, taken from reference TRBV7-8 and TRBJ2-2): GAGVSQSPRYKVAKRGQDVALRCDPISGHVSLFWYQQALGQGPEFLTYFQNEAQLDKSGLPSDRFFAERPEGSVSTLKIQRTQQEDSAVYLCASSPVGGELFFGEGSRLTVL.

Points on this clone: At the DNA level, this CDR3 is encoded by other sequences in the same sample as well. The rearrangement joins TRBV5-5 to TRBJ1-3, with D possibly matching TRBD1 (5 bases). The CDR3 covers 14 residues. The ends were cut back, 3 bases at V and 1 base at J, with 8 bases in the middle. Germline CDR1 is SGHKS and CDR2 is YYEKEE (reference sequence). CDR3 region: CASSSTGSGNTIYF. The CDR3, as DNA: TGTGCCAGCAGCTCTACAGGTTCTGGAAACACCATATATTTT. Together with reference TRBV5-5 and TRBJ1-3, the CDR3 gives the full variable domain: DAGVTQSPTHLIKTRGQQVTLRCSPISGHKSVSWYQQVLGQGPQFIFQYYEKEERGRGNFPDRFSARQFPNYSSELNVNALLLGDSALYLCASSSTGSGNTIYFGEGSWLTVV.

V is TRBV29-1 and J is TRBJ1-1; D perhaps matches TRBD1 (5 bases). V was trimmed by 4 bases and J by 0 bases, leaving 12 bases between them. Germline assignment: CDR1 SQVTM and CDR2 ANQGSEA. CDR3 length: 14 amino acids. The CDR3 is CSVAMGEMNTEAFF. For the CDR3, the DNA is TGCAGCGTTGCAATGGGGGAGATGAACACTGAAGCTTTCTTT.

This clone was picked up one time. V gene TRBV2 combines with J gene TRBJ2-5; TRBD2 agrees at 8 bases. The V gene's germline CDR1 is SNHLY and CDR2 FYNNEI. The V and J ends lost 3 bases and 5 bases, in that order; junction bases with no gene match: 17. The length of the CDR3 is 18 residues. The CDR3 DNA sequence: TGTGCCAGCAGTGACATCTGGGGACTAGACGGGGTCATGGAGACCCAGTACTTC. It yields the protein CASSDIWGLDGVMETQYF.

J is TRBJ2-5 and V is TRBV5-6, with 7 bases matching TRBD2. The CDR3 is 16 amino acids. Germline V gene sequence: CDR1 SGHDT, CDR2 YYEEEE. With V trimmed by 0 bases and J by 2 bases, 7 bases remained unmatched. The DNA for the CDR3 is TGTGCCAGCAGCTTGGCGGGGCAGGGAGGGCAAGAGACCCAGTACTTC. It yields the protein CASSLAGQGGQETQYF.

J is TRBJ1-3 and V is TRBV5-5; possibly TRBD1 for D (5 bases). Germline CDR1 and CDR2: SGHKS and YYEKEE (reference sequence). V was trimmed by 4 bases and J by 3 bases, leaving 17 bases between them. The CDR3 totals 16 residues. CDR3 sequence (DNA): TGTGCCAGCAGCAGCAACCCTCTGGGACTTGGAAACACCATATATTTT. Translation gives CASSSNPLGLGNTIYF.

V and J are TRBV7-2 and TRBJ2-5; a weak D match, TRBD1 (6 bases). The CDR3 loop spans 12 amino acids. The V end lost 5 bases, the J end lost 13 bases, and 17 bases lay between the germline ends. CDR1 and CDR2 (germline): SGHTA, FQGNSA. Here the CDR3 DNA reads TGTGCCAGCAGCAGACCGACAGGCCCCTGGTACTTC. Translating gives CASSRPTGPWYF.

This sequence joins TRBV27 and TRBJ2-7; D gene ambiguous. Trimming left V 4 bases short and J 1 base short, with 8 bases between. The germline V gene encodes CDR1 MNHEY and CDR2 SMNVEV (reference sequence). The CDR3 length is 13 residues. The CDR3 sequence: CASSSTNSYEQYF. The CDR3 bases are TGTGCCAGCAGTTCAACTAATTCCTACGAGCAGTACTTC.

The chain has TRBV5-4 and TRBJ2-1, with D tentatively TRBD1 (5 bases). CDR3 size: 15 residues. Germline V gene data show CDR1 as SGHNT and CDR2 as YYREEE (reference sequence). Trimming pared 5 bases from V and 3 bases from J, leaving 15 bases between. The CDR3 DNA sequence: TGTGCCAGCAGTCAAGACAGTGAGAACTACAATGAGCAGTTCTTC. Amino acid sequence: CASSQDSENYNEQFF.

The CDR3 spells CASRGQGSNYGYTF. In DNA form, the CDR3 reads TGTGCCAGCAGAGGGCAGGGGTCCAACTATGGCTACACCTTC. The chain recombines TRBV2 with TRBJ1-2; weak D call: TRBD1 (6 bases). The V gene's germline CDR1 is SNHLY and CDR2 FYNNEI. The CDR3 is 14 residues long. The V and J ends lost 6 bases and 2 bases respectively, with 13 bases between them.